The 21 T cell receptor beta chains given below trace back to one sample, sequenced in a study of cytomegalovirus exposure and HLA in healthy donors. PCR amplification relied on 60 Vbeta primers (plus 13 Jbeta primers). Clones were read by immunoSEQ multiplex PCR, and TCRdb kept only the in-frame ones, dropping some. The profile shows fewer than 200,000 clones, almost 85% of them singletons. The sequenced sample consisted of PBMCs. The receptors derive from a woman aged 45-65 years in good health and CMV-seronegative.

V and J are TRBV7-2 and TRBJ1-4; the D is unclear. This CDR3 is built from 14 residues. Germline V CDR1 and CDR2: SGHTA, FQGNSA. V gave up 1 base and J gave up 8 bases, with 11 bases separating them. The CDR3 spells CASSLVGWEEKLFF. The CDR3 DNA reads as TGTGCCAGCAGCTTAGTGGGCTGGGAGGAAAAACTGTTTTTT.

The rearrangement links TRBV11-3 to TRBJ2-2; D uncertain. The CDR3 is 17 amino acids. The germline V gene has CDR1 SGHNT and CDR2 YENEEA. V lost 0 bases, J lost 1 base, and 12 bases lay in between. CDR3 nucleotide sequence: TGTGCCAGCAGCTTAGATGGAGCTGGCAAGAACACCGGGGAGCTGTTTTTT. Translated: CASSLDGAGKNTGELFF.

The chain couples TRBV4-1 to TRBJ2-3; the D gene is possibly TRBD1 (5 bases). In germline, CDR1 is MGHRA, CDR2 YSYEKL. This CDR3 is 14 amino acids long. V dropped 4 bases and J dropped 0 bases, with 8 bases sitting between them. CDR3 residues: CASSRGYSTDTQYF. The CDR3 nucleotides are TGCGCCAGCAGCCGGGGCTATAGCACAGATACGCAGTATTTT.

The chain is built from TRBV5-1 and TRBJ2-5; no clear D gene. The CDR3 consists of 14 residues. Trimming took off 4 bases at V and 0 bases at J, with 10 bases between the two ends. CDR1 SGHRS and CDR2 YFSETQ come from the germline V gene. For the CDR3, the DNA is TGCGCCAGCAGCACAGTCCCCAACCAAGAGACCCAGTACTTC. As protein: CASSTVPNQETQYF.

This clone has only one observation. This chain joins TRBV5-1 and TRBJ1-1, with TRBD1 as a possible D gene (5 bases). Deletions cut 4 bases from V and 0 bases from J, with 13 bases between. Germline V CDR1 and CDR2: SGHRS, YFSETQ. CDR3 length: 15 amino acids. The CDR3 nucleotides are TGCGCCAGCAGCCCGGAGTCGACAGTGAACACTGAAGCTTTCTTT. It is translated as CASSPESTVNTEAFF. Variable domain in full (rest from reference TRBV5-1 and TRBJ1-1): KAGVTQTPRYLIKTRGQQVTLSCSPISGHRSVSWYQQTPGQGLQFLFEYFSETQRNKGNFPGRFSGRQFSNSRSEMNVSTLELGDSALYLCASSPESTVNTEAFFGQGTRLTVV.

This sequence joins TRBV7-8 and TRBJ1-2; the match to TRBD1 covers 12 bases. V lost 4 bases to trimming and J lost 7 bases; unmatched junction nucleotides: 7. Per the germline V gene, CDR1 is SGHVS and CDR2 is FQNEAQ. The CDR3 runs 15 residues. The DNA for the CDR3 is TGTGCCAGCAGCTGGGGACAGGGGGCAGTGGGTGGCTACACCTTC. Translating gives CASSWGQGAVGGYTF.

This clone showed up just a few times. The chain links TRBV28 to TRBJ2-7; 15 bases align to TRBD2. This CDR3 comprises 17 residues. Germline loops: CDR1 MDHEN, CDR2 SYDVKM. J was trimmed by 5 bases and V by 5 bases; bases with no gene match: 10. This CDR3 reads CASSPGLAGGLWHEQYF. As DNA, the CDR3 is TGTGCCAGCAGTCCAGGACTAGCGGGAGGGCTTTGGCACGAGCAGTACTTC.

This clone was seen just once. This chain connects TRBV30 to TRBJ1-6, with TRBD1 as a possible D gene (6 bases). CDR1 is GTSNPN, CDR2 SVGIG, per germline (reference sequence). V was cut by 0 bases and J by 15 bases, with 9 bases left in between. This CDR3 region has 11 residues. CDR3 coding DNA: TGTGCCTGGAGTGTAGGGGGGGGCCTCCACTTT. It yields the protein CAWSVGGGLHF.

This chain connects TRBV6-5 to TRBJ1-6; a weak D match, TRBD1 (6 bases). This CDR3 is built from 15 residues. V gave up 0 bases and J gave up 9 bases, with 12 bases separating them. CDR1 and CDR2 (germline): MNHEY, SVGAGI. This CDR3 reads CASSYSRRGGSPLHF. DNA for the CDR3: TGTGCCAGCAGTTACTCGCGCAGGGGCGGTTCACCCCTCCACTTT.

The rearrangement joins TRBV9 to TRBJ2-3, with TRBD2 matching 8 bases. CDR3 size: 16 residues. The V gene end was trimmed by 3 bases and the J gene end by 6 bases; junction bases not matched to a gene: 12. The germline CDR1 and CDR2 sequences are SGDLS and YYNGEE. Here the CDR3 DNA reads TGTGCCAGCAGCGCGCACCCCGGGACTAGTATGGATACGCAGTATTTT. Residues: CASSAHPGTSMDTQYF.

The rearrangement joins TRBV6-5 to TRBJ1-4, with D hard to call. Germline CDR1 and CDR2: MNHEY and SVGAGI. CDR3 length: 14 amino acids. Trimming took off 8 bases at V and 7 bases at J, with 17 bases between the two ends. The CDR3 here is CASGLGRLREKLFF. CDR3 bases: TGTGCCAGCGGGCTCGGCAGGCTGCGTGAAAAACTGTTTTTT.

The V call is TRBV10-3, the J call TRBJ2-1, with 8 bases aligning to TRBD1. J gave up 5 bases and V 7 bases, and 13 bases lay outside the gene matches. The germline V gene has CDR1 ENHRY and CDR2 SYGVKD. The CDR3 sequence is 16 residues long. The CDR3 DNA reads TGTGCCATCACGGAGGCCGGGACAGGAGACAACAATGAGCAGTTCTTC. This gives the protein CAITEAGTGDNNEQFF.

CDR3 residues: CASSLTGQYYGYTF. CDR3 bases: TGTGCCAGCAGTCTTACGGGACAGTACTATGGCTACACCTTC. This chain joins TRBV27 and TRBJ1-2; the match to TRBD1 covers 7 bases. This CDR3 has 14 amino acids. Germline V gene lookup returns CDR1 MNHEY and CDR2 SMNVEV (reference sequence). V gave up 5 bases and J gave up 3 bases; unmatched junction bases: 6.

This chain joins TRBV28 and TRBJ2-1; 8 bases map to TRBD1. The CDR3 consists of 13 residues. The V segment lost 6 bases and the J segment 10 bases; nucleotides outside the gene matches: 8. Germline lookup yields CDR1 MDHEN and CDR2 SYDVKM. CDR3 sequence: CASSMGQVPEQFF. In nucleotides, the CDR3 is TGTGCCAGCAGCATGGGACAGGTCCCCGAGCAGTTCTTC.

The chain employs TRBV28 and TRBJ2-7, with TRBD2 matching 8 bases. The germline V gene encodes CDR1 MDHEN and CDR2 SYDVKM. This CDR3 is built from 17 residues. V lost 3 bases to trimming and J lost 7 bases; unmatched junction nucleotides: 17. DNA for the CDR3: TGTGCCAGCAGTTTGTGGGGGGGCGGGGCGGGACTAGGGGAGCAGTACTTC. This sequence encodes CASSLWGGGAGLGEQYF.

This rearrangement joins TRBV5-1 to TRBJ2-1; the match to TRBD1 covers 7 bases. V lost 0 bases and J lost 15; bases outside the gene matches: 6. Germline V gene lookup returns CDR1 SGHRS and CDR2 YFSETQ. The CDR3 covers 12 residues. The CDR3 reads CASSLGDRVWFF. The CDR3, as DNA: TGCGCCAGCAGCTTGGGCGACAGGGTTTGGTTCTTC.

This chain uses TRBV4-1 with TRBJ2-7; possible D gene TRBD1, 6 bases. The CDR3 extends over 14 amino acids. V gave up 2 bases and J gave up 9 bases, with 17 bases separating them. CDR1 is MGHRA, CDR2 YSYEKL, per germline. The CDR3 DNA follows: TGCGCCAGCAGCCAATCGTATGGGGGCCTCGGGCAGTACTTC. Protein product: CASSQSYGGLGQYF.

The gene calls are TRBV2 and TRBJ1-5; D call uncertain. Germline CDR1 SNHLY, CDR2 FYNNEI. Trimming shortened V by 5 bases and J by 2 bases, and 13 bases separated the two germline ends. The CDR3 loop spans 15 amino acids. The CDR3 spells CASSIQSGGNQPQHF. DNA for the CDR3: TGTGCCAGCAGTATACAGAGCGGTGGCAATCAGCCCCAGCATTTT.

CDR3 bases: TGTGCCAGCAGCGTAGGGGCAGCTCCTAATGAAAAACTGTTTTTT. This codes for CASSVGAAPNEKLFF. The chain carries TRBV9 and TRBJ1-4; unclear D gene. The CDR3 sequence is 15 residues long. V lost 0 bases and J lost 3, with 9 bases in between. Germline CDR1 SGDLS, CDR2 YYNGEE. Looking up the rest from reference TRBV9 and TRBJ1-4 gives the full variable domain: DSGVTQTPKHLITATGQRVTLRCSPRSGDLSVYWYQQSLDQGLQFLIQYYNGEERAKGNILERFSAQQFPDLHSELNLSSLELGDSALYFCASSVGAAPNEKLFFGSGTQLSVL.

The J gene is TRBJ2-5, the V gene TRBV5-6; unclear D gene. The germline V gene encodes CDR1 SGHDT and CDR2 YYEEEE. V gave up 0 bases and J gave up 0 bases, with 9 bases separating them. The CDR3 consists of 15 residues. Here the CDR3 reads CASSLVAEYQETQYF. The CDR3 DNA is TGTGCCAGCAGCTTGGTCGCGGAGTACCAAGAGACCCAGTACTTC.

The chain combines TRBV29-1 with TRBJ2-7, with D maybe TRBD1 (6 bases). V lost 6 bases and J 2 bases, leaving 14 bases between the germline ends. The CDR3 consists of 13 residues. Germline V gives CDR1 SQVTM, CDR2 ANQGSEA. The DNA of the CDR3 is TGCAGCGTCCGGGACACTGCTACCTACGAGCAGTACTTC. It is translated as CSVRDTATYEQYF.